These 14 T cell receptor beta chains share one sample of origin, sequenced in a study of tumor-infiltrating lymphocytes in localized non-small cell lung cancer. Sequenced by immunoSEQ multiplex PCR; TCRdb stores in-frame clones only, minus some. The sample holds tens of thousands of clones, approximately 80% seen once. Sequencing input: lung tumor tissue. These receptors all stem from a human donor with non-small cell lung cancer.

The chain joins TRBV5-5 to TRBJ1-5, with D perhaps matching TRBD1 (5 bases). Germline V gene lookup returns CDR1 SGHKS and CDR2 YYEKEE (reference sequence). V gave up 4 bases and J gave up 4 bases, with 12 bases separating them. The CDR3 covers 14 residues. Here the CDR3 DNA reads TGTGCCAGCAGCCCCGGCGGGGGAAATCAGCCCCAGCATTTT. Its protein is CASSPGGGNQPQHF.

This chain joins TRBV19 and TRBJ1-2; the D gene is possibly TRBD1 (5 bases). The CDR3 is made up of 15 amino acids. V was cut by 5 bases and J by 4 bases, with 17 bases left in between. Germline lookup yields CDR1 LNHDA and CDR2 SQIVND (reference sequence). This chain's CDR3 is CASSQQSGDGYGYTF. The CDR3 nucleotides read TGTGCCAGTAGTCAGCAATCGGGGGATGGCTATGGCTACACCTTC.

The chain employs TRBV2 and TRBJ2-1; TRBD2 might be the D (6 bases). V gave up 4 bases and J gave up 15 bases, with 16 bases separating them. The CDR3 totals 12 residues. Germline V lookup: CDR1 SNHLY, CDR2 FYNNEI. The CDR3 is CASSATGTAPFF. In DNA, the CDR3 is TGTGCCAGCAGTGCTACCGGGACTGCGCCGTTCTTC.

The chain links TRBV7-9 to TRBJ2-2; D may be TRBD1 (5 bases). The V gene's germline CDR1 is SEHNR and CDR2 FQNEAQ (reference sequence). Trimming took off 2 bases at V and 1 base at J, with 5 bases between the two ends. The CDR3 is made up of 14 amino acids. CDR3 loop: CASSLTGNTGELFF. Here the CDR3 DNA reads TGTGCCAGCAGCTTAACAGGGAACACCGGGGAGCTGTTTTTT.

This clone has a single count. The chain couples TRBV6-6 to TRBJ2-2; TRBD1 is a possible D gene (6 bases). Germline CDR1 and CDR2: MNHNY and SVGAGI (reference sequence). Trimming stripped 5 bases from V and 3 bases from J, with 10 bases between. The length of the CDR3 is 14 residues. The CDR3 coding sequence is TGTGCCAGCAGTCAGGGGCCTGACACCGGGGAGCTGTTTTTT. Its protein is CASSQGPDTGELFF.

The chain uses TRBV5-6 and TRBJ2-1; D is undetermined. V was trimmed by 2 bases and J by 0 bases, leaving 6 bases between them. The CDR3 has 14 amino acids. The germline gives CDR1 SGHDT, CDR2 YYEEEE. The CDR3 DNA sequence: TGTGCCAGCAGCTTACCTAGCTCCTACAATGAGCAGTTCTTC. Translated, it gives CASSLPSSYNEQFF. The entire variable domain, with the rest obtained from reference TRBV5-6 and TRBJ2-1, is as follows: DAGVTQSPTHLIKTRGQQVTLRCSPKSGHDTVSWYQQALGQGPQFIFQYYEEEERQRGNFPDRFSGHQFPNYSSELNVNALLLGDSALYLCASSLPSSYNEQFFGPGTRLTVL.

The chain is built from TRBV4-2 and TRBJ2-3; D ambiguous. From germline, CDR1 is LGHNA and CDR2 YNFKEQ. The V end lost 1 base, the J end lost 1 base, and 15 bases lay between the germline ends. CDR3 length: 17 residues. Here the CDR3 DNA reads TGTGCCAGCAGCCAAGGATCGGGTACTATCCGCACAGATACGCAGTATTTT. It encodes CASSQGSGTIRTDTQYF.

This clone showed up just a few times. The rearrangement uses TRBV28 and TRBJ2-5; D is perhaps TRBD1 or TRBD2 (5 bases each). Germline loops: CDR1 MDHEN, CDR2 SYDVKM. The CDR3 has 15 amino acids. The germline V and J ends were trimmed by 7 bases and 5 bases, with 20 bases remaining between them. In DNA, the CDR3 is TGTGCCAGCATCGATTTGGGGCTACTAGGGGAGACCCAGTACTTC. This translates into CASIDLGLLGETQYF.

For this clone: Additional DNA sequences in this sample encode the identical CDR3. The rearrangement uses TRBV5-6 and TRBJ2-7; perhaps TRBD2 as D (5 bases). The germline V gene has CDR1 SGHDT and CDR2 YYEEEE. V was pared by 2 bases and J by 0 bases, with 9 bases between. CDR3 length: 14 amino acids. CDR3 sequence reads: CASSFGGSSYEQYF. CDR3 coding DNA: TGTGCCAGCAGCTTCGGAGGTAGCTCCTACGAGCAGTACTTC. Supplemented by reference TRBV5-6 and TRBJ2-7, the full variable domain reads DAGVTQSPTHLIKTRGQQVTLRCSPKSGHDTVSWYQQALGQGPQFIFQYYEEEERQRGNFPDRFSGHQFPNYSSELNVNALLLGDSALYLCASSFGGSSYEQYFGPGTRLTVT.

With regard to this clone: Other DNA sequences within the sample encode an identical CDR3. DNA for the CDR3: TGCGCCAGCAGCTTGGATGGGAGGGCCCAAGAGACCCAGTACTTC. This translates into CASSLDGRAQETQYF. This rearrangement joins TRBV5-1 to TRBJ2-5; 7 bases fit TRBD2. The CDR3 is 15 amino acids. From germline, CDR1 is SGHRS and CDR2 YFSETQ. V lost 0 bases, J lost 1 base, and 3 bases stayed unmatched. The full variable domain, with the rest looked up from reference TRBV5-1 and TRBJ2-5, is KAGVTQTPRYLIKTRGQQVTLSCSPISGHRSVSWYQQTPGQGLQFLFEYFSETQRNKGNFPGRFSGRQFSNSRSEMNVSTLELGDSALYLCASSLDGRAQETQYFGPGTRLLVL.

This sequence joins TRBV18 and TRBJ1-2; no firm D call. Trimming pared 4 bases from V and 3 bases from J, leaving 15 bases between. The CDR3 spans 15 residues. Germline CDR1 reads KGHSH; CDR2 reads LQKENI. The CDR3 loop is CASSHRTAGDYGYTF. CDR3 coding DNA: TGTGCCAGCTCACATAGGACGGCCGGGGACTATGGCTACACCTTC.

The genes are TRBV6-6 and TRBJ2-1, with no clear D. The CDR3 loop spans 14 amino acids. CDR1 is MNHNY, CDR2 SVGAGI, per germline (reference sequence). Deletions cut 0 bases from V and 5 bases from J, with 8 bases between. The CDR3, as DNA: TGTGCCAGCAGTTACTCCCGGAGTGACAATGAGCAGTTCTTC. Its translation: CASSYSRSDNEQFF.

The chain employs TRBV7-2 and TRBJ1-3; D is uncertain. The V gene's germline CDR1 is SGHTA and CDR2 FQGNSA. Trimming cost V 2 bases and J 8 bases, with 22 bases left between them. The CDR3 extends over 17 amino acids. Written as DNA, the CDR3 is TGTGCCAGCAGCTTAATTTCAAGGGTCGCCTTGGGTGACACCATATATTTT. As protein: CASSLISRVALGDTIYF.

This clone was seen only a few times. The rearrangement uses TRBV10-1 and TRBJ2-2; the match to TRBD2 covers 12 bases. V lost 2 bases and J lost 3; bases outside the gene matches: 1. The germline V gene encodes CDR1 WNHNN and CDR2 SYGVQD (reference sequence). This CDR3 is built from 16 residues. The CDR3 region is CASSEGLAGYTGELFF. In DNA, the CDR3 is TGCGCCAGCAGTGAGGGACTAGCGGGATACACCGGGGAGCTGTTTTTT.